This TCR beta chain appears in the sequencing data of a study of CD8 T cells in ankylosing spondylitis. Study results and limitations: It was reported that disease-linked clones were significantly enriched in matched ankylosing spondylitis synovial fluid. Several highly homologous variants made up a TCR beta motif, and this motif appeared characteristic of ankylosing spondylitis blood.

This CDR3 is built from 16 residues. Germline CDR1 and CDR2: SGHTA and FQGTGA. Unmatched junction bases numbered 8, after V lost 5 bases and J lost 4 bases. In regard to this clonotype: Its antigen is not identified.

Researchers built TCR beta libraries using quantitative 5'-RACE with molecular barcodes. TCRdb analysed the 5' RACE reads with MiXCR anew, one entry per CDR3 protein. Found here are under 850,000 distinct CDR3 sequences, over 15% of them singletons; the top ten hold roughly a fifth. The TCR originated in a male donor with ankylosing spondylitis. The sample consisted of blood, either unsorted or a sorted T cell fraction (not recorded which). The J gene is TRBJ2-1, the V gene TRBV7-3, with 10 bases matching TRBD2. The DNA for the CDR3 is TGTGCCAGCAGCCAAAGCGGGGGGGCCGGGTACAATGAGCAGTTCTTC. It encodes CASSQSGGAGYNEQFF.